This T cell receptor beta chain was profiled in a study of T-cell reconstitution after alpha-beta-depleted transplantation in children. This clonotype was found a few times. Preparation of the TCRbeta library was carried out with unique molecular identifiers. One entry per CDR3 protein, called by TCRdb with MiXCR from the PCR reads. The data show a few hundred thousand distinct CDR3 sequences, approximately 10% seen once. The junction had 7 bases not matched to a gene; V was cut back by 3 bases and J by 7 bases. The CDR3 covers 15 residues. Germline V gives CDR1 SNHLY, CDR2 FYNNEI. The genes are TRBV2 and TRBJ2-1; 9 nucleotides align to TRBD2. This material consisted of PBMCs from the stem cell graft donor, taken from the stem cell graft. This sequence originates from a human donor who donated a stem cell graft to a child with acute lymphoblastic leukemia. The CDR3 DNA follows: TGTGCCAGCAGTGATGGGCTAGCGGGATGGAATGAGCAGTTCTTC. Residues: CASSDGLAGWNEQFF.